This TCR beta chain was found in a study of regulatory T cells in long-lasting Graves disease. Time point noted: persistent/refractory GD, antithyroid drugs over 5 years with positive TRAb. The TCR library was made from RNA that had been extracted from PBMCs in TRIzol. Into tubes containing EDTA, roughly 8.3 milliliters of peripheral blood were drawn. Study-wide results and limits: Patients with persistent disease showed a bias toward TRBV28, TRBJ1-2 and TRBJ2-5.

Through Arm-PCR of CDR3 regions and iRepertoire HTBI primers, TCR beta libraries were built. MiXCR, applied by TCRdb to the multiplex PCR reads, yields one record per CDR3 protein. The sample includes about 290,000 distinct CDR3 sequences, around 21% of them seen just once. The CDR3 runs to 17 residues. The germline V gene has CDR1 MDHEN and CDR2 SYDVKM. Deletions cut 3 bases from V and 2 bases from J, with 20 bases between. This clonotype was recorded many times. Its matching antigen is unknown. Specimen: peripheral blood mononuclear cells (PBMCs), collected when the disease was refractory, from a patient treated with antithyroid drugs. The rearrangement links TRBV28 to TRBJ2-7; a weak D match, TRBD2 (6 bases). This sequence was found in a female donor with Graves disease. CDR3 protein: CASSLEGRSGPPYEQYF. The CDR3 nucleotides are TGTGCCAGCAGTTTGGAGGGTCGGTCAGGTCCCCCCTACGAGCAGTACTTC.